The T cell receptor beta chain described here comes from a study of blood T cell repertoires in COVID-19. Study information: Sites in the United States, Italy and Spain provided acute and convalescent COVID-19 samples. In each case, the material was cDNA or gDNA derived from T cells, B-cell-depleted T cells, or PBMCs.

Study processing details: Researchers report that nucleated cell counts were estimated from reference gene primer amplification. Here immunoSEQ multiplex PCR was the method, and the copy in TCRdb shows in-frame clones only, minus some. V and J calls and clone size come straight from that table; D and trimming were deduced from the DNA. The sample lists fewer than 200,000 clones; under 80% were seen once. Sequenced material: peripheral blood. This TCR derives from a man between 65 and 85 years old with acute or convalescent COVID-19.

The chain's CDR3 is CASSPPGGVKGEKLFF. The CDR3 DNA reads TGTGCCAGCAGCCCCCCTGGCGGGGTGAAGGGGGAAAAACTGTTTTTT. The rearrangement links TRBV28 to TRBJ1-4; perhaps TRBD1 as D (5 bases). Between the trimmed V and J ends, which lost 6 bases and 8 bases, there was a span of 22 bases. This CDR3 region has 16 residues. Germline values: CDR1 MDHEN, CDR2 SYDVKM.